This is a list of T cell receptor beta chains from one sample in a study of T cell responses to AZD1222 COVID-19 vaccine. Using immunoSEQ multiplex PCR, the repertoire was profiled, and TCRdb retains in-frame clones only, with some absent. The sample records about 160,000 clones, 92% being singletons. The sample consisted of peripheral blood, taken on day 0 of MenACWY control vaccination. The receptors were sampled from an adult in good health. The CDR3 runs from the conserved cysteine through the conserved F or W. The order of the fields is CDR3 length, clone size, D gene, V gene, J gene, CDR3 protein, CDR3 DNA. D genes are given only for firm matches. Size is stated for part of the rows, as once, few or many counts, or as a class when the clone is expanded.

len: 14; abundance: .; d_gene: TRBD1; v_gene: TRBV7-8; j_gene: TRBJ2-7; CDR3aa: CASSLGRGPYEQYF; CDR3nt: TGTGCCAGCAGCTTAGGAAGGGGGCCCTACGAGCAGTACTTC
len: 14; abundance: once; d_gene: .; v_gene: TRBV7-3; j_gene: TRBJ2-3; CDR3aa: CASSRLLGTDTQYF; CDR3nt: TGTGCCAGCAGCCGTCTTCTTGGCACAGATACGCAGTATTTT
len: 16; abundance: .; d_gene: TRBD2; v_gene: TRBV12-5; j_gene: TRBJ2-1; CDR3aa: CASGHGSGSPQDEQFF; CDR3nt: TGTGCTAGTGGCCACGGCAGCGGGAGCCCACAAGACGAGCAGTTCTTC
len: 15; abundance: .; d_gene: .; v_gene: TRBV4-3; j_gene: TRBJ1-3; CDR3aa: CASSQEGGAGNTIYF; CDR3nt: TGCGCCAGCAGCCAAGAAGGGGGGGCTGGAAACACCATATATTTT
len: 14; abundance: .; d_gene: TRBD1; v_gene: TRBV9; j_gene: TRBJ1-6; CDR3aa: CASSGRQGTSPLHF; CDR3nt: TGTGCCAGCAGCGGGCGACAGGGAACCTCACCCCTCCACTTT
len: 14; abundance: .; d_gene: TRBD1; v_gene: TRBV7-9; j_gene: TRBJ1-3; CDR3aa: CASSLTGGGYTIYF; CDR3nt: TGTGCCAGCAGCTTAACAGGGGGCGGCTACACCATATATTTT
len: 13; abundance: few; d_gene: TRBD2; v_gene: TRBV19; j_gene: TRBJ2-7; CDR3aa: CASSSGRGDEQYF; CDR3nt: TGTGCCAGTAGTTCCGGGAGGGGGGACGAGCAGTACTTC
len: 13; abundance: .; d_gene: .; v_gene: TRBV9; j_gene: TRBJ1-1; CDR3aa: CASSAPPYTEAFF; CDR3nt: TGTGCCAGCAGCGCCCCACCGTACACTGAAGCTTTCTTT
len: 13; abundance: .; d_gene: .; v_gene: TRBV3-1/TRBV3-2; j_gene: TRBJ1-4; CDR3aa: CASSLESNEKLFF; CDR3nt: TGTGCCAGCAGCCTCGAAAGTAATGAAAAACTGTTTTTT
len: 10; abundance: .; d_gene: .; v_gene: TRBV27; j_gene: TRBJ2-7; CDR3aa: CASSLYEQYF; CDR3nt: TGTGCCAGCAGTTTGTACGAGCAGTACTTC